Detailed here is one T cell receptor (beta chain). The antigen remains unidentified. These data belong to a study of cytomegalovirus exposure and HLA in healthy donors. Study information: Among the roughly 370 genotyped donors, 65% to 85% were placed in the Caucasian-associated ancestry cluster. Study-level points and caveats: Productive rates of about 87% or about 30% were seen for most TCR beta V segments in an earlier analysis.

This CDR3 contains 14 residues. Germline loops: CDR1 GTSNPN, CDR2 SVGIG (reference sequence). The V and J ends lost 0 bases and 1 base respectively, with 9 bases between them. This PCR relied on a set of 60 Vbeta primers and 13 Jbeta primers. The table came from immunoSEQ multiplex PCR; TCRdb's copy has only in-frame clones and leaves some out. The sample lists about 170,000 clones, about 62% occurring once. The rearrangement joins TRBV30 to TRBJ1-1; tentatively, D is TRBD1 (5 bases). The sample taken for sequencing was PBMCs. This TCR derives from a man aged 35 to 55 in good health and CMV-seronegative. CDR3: CAWSVLTANTEAFF. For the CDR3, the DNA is TGTGCCTGGAGTGTACTGACAGCGAACACTGAAGCTTTCTTT.